This entry lists 20 T cell receptor beta chains sequenced from one sample in a study of long-term antiretroviral therapy in people with HIV. It was version v3.0 of the immunoSEQ assay that was run at survey level. This table comes from immunoSEQ multiplex PCR, and its TCRdb copy is limited to in-frame clones, with some not included. The table includes more than 45,000 clones, about 81% detected once. The sample was unsorted PBMCs, taken 0.8 years after starting antiretroviral therapy. These receptor sequences come from a woman younger than 30 with HIV.

The rearrangement joins TRBV7-9 to TRBJ2-7; possible D gene TRBD2, 7 bases. V lost 0 bases to trimming and J lost 6 bases, with 12 bases between them. The CDR3 totals 14 residues. Germline V lookup: CDR1 SEHNR, CDR2 FQNEAQ (reference sequence). The CDR3 sequence: CASSLALAGAEQYF. The CDR3 region has the DNA TGTGCCAGCAGCTTAGCGCTCGCGGGGGCCGAGCAGTACTTC.

The rearrangement links TRBV19 to TRBJ2-1; D unresolved. Per germline, CDR1 LNHDA and CDR2 SQIVND (reference sequence). The CDR3 totals 15 residues. Trimming stripped 2 bases from V and 5 bases from J, with 13 bases between. This CDR3 is CASSIRGRLNNEQFF. CDR3 coding DNA: TGTGCCAGTAGTATAAGAGGACGATTGAACAATGAGCAGTTCTTC.

The rearrangement links TRBV4-3 to TRBJ2-5; 7 bases line up with TRBD2. CDR3 size: 13 residues. Trimming removed 1 base from V and 5 bases from J; junction bases left unmatched: 1. The germline V gene encodes CDR1 LGHNA and CDR2 YSLEER. The CDR3: CASSQGSGETQYF. The CDR3, as DNA: TGCGCCAGCAGCCAAGGTAGCGGGGAGACCCAGTACTTC.

CDR3 DNA: TGTGCCAGCAGCTCTGGACTAGCGCGTACAGGCAATGAGCAGTTCTTC. It specifies CASSSGLARTGNEQFF. The V gene is TRBV9, the J gene TRBJ2-1; 9 bases are a match to TRBD2. The CDR3 has 16 residues. CDR1 is SGDLS and CDR2 is YYNGEE in the germline V gene. Trimming removed 4 bases from V and 6 bases from J; junction bases left unmatched: 11.

This chain joins TRBV11-2 and TRBJ2-5; no definite D call. The CDR3 has 14 residues. The germline V and J ends were trimmed by 1 base and 5 bases, with 11 bases remaining between them. Germline V gene data show CDR1 as SGHAT and CDR2 as FQNNGV. In nucleotides, the CDR3 is TGTGCCAGCAGCTTAGCTCCCAGTTGGGAGACCCAGTACTTC. This encodes CASSLAPSWETQYF.

J is TRBJ2-2 and V is TRBV27; D not resolved. Per germline, CDR1 MNHEY and CDR2 SMNVEV (reference sequence). With 3 bases removed from V and 6 bases from J, the gap between germline ends came to 14 bases. This CDR3 spans 15 amino acids. The chain's CDR3 is CASSFVQSVAGELFF. Here the CDR3 DNA reads TGTGCCAGCAGTTTTGTTCAGTCTGTTGCCGGGGAGCTGTTTTTT.

The rearrangement joins TRBV11-3 to TRBJ2-1; D possibly corresponds to TRBD1 (5 bases). Deletions cut 1 base from V and 2 bases from J, with 9 bases between. CDR3 size: 15 residues. CDR1 and CDR2 (germline): SGHNT, YENEEA. The CDR3 DNA is TGTGCCAGCAGCTTAGGGCCAGGGCCCTACAATGAGCAGTTCTTC. Translated, it gives CASSLGPGPYNEQFF. Using reference TRBV11-3 and TRBJ2-1 for the parts outside the CDR3, the full variable domain is EAGVVQSPRYKIIEKKQPVAFWCNPISGHNTLYWYLQNLGQGPELLIRYENEEAVDDSQLPKDRFSAERLKGVDSTLKIQPAELGDSAVYLCASSLGPGPYNEQFFGPGTRLTVL.

This chain links TRBV28 with TRBJ2-7; TRBD2 matches at 8 bases. CDR3 size: 14 residues. V dropped 5 bases and J dropped 4; count of bases not matched to a gene: 7. In germline, CDR1 is MDHEN, CDR2 SYDVKM. CDR3 DNA sequence: TGTGCCAGCAGTATACTAGCGGCAGGGTACGAGCAGTACTTC. Its protein is CASSILAAGYEQYF.

The V gene is TRBV7-2, the J gene TRBJ2-1; TRBD2 might be the D (6 bases). Looked up from germline, CDR1 is SGHTA and CDR2 is FQGNSA. The CDR3 is made up of 14 amino acids. Deletions cut 1 base from V and 8 bases from J, with 12 bases between. Here the CDR3 reads CASSLERPSDEQFF. The CDR3 DNA reads as TGTGCCAGCAGCTTAGAACGGCCTAGCGATGAGCAGTTCTTC.

In its sample, this clone was seen once. This rearrangement joins TRBV27 to TRBJ2-7; 8 nucleotides align to TRBD2. V lost 5 bases, J lost 5 bases, and 8 bases stayed unmatched. Germline CDR1 reads MNHEY; CDR2 reads SMNVEV (reference sequence). CDR3 length: 14 residues. The CDR3 coding sequence is TGTGCCAGCAGTCTGGGCGGGGGGACAAACGAGCAGTACTTC. Its translation: CASSLGGGTNEQYF.

The V and J genes are TRBV6-1 and TRBJ1-5, with D possibly matching TRBD1 (5 bases). This CDR3 has 13 residues. In germline, CDR1 is MNHNS, CDR2 SASEGT. Trimming stripped 8 bases from V and 0 bases from J, with 8 bases between. Here the CDR3 reads CASVRDSNQPQHF. For the CDR3, the DNA is TGTGCCAGCGTCAGGGATAGCAATCAGCCCCAGCATTTT.

The CDR3 nucleotides are TGTGCCAGCAGCCAGAGGACTAGCCTTGGAGACAATGAGCAGTTCTTC. Protein product: CASSQRTSLGDNEQFF. The chain recombines TRBV4-2 with TRBJ2-1; 8 bases line up with TRBD2. Germline V CDR1 and CDR2: LGHNA, YNFKEQ. With 3 bases clipped from V and 5 bases from J, the junction kept 9 bases outside the gene matches. CDR3 length: 16 residues.

The chain joins TRBV19 to TRBJ2-2; D is undetermined. V lost 7 bases and J lost 7, with 16 bases in between. This CDR3 is 14 amino acids long. Germline V gene data show CDR1 as LNHDA and CDR2 as SQIVND (reference sequence). The CDR3 DNA reads as TGTGCCAGTACCTTGTCGACGCTGGGCGGGGAGCTGTTTTTT. Protein sequence: CASTLSTLGGELFF. The complete variable domain, with remaining parts taken from reference TRBV19 and TRBJ2-2, reads DGGITQSPKYLFRKEGQNVTLSCEQNLNHDAMYWYRQDPGQGLRLIYYSQIVNDFQKGDIAEGYSVSREKKESFPLTVTSAQKNPTAFYLCASTLSTLGGELFFGEGSRLTVL.

The genes are TRBV28 and TRBJ2-3, with TRBD2 matching over 7 bases. The CDR3 has 18 residues. The trim removed 5 bases at V and 2 bases at J, leaving 16 bases unmatched. CDR1 is MDHEN and CDR2 is SYDVKM in the germline V gene. CDR3 nucleotide sequence: TGTGCCAGCAGTAGGGGCCCTTTTGGGGGACTAAACACAGATACGCAGTATTTT. It codes for CASSRGPFGGLNTDTQYF.

V and J are TRBV9 and TRBJ2-3; 8 nucleotides line up with TRBD2. Looked up from germline, CDR1 is SGDLS and CDR2 is YYNGEE. The V and J ends lost 0 bases and 0 bases, in that order; junction bases with no gene match: 3. The CDR3 sequence is 16 residues long. The DNA of the CDR3 is TGTGCCAGCAGCGTAGAACCGGGAGGGAGCACAGATACGCAGTATTTT. Protein product: CASSVEPGGSTDTQYF. The full variable domain, its missing parts supplied by reference TRBV9 and TRBJ2-3, is DSGVTQTPKHLITATGQRVTLRCSPRSGDLSVYWYQQSLDQGLQFLIQYYNGEERAKGNILERFSAQQFPDLHSELNLSSLELGDSALYFCASSVEPGGSTDTQYFGPGTRLTVL.

The chain is built from TRBV5-1 and TRBJ2-1; TRBD2 matches at 12 bases. Germline CDR1 is SGHRS and CDR2 is YFSETQ. Trimming at V came to 7 bases and at J to 3 bases, leaving 5 bases not matched to a gene. The CDR3 has 15 residues. CDR3 in amino acids: CASRTSGDYYNEQFF. The CDR3 DNA sequence: TGCGCCAGCCGGACTAGCGGGGACTACTACAATGAGCAGTTCTTC.

V usage is TRBV4-3 and J usage is TRBJ2-3; D not certain. Germline-derived CDR1 and CDR2 are LGHNA and YSLEER. V was trimmed by 1 base and J by 3 bases, leaving 5 bases between them. The CDR3 length is 13 residues. The CDR3 sequence is CASSQGWTDTQYF. The CDR3 nucleotides are TGCGCCAGCAGCCAAGGATGGACAGATACGCAGTATTTT.

The chain recombines TRBV6-5 with TRBJ2-4; D is undetermined. The CDR3 length is 12 residues. The V end lost 6 bases, the J end lost 7 bases, and 10 bases lay between the germline ends. CDR1 is MNHEY and CDR2 is SVGAGI in the germline V gene. The CDR3 spells CASSPDKNIQYF. The CDR3 coding sequence is TGTGCCAGCAGCCCCGATAAGAACATTCAGTACTTC.

The chain has TRBV13 and TRBJ2-7; D gene uncertain. Trimming stripped 4 bases from V and 6 bases from J, with 10 bases between. CDR1 is PRHDT and CDR2 is FYEKMQ in the germline V gene (reference sequence). The CDR3 consists of 12 residues. The CDR3 nucleotides are TGTGCCAGCAGCTCGACCCCTGGCGAGCAGTACTTC. Its translation: CASSSTPGEQYF.

The rearrangement joins TRBV4-3 to TRBJ1-2; 9 positions agree with TRBD1. The germline CDR1 and CDR2 sequences are LGHNA and YSLEER. The CDR3 is 14 residues long. V was clipped by 4 bases and J by 6 bases; unmatched bases: 6. The CDR3 sequence: CASSRGQGPHGYTF. In DNA form, the CDR3 reads TGCGCCAGCAGCCGGGGACAGGGCCCCCATGGCTACACCTTC.